This T cell receptor (beta chain) was sequenced for a study of T-cell reconstitution after alpha-beta-depleted transplantation in children. Study observations and caveats: At the one-year point after transplant, T-cell counts and TCRbeta diversity were found to come mostly from T cells that had been newly produced.

The length of the CDR3 is 17 residues. V trimming: 2 bases; J trimming: 2 bases; junction bases outside the gene matches: 11. CDR1 is ENHRY and CDR2 is SYGVKD in the germline V gene. Unique molecular identifiers were used to barcode this TCRbeta library. TCRdb independently ran MiXCR on the PCR reads; one entry per CDR3 protein. Here the sample spans about 870,000 distinct CDR3 sequences, about 16% being singletons. This clonotype was seen many times. Its antigen is undetermined. The clonotype was recovered from a male patient under 18 who had a stem cell transplant for acute lymphoblastic leukemia, so the T cells may come from the graft donor. The chain recombines TRBV10-3 with TRBJ2-7; the match to TRBD1 covers 8 bases. The specimen was PBMCs, mostly from graft donor cells, collected 360 days after TCRalphabeta/CD19-depleted stem cell transplant. This chain's CDR3 is CAISEPTEDRAAYEQYF. The CDR3, as DNA: TGTGCCATCAGTGAGCCAACCGAGGACAGGGCAGCCTACGAGCAGTACTTC.